The rows below give T cell receptor beta chains drawn from one sample of a study of shared clonotypes between healthy human individuals. Produced via immunoSEQ multiplex PCR; TCRdb's table is partial and in-frame only. Seen here are around 700,000 clones, less than 85% observed once, and the top ten hold 1.7%. The material sequenced was memory CD4+ T cells sorted from blood. These receptors were collected from a woman under 40 in good health. Both conserved end residues are part of each CDR3. D genes are given only for firm matches. Only part of the rows carry a size: once, few, many, or a class if the clone is expanded.

cdr3_aa,cdr3_nt,j_call,clone_size,v_call,d_call
CASRHGAGVYEQYF,TGTGCCAGCCGTCATGGAGCGGGAGTCTACGAGCAGTACTTC,TRBJ2-7,NA,TRBV7-9,TRBD2
CASKLAGEGHEQFF,TGTGCCAGCAAATTAGCGGGAGAGGGCCATGAGCAGTTCTTC,TRBJ2-1,many,TRBV27,TRBD2
CSVVSGINEQYF,TGCAGCGTGGTGTCCGGGATTAACGAGCAGTACTTC,TRBJ2-7,few,TRBV29-1,NA
CASSPRGTPVGETQYF,TGTGCCAGCTCACCGAGAGGGACTCCGGTAGGAGAGACCCAGTACTTC,TRBJ2-5,NA,TRBV18,NA
CASSFTGTANTGELFF,TGTGCCAGCAGCTTTACCGGGACAGCGAACACCGGGGAGCTGTTTTTT,TRBJ2-2,NA,TRBV5-6,TRBD1
CASSFDPGLPKYNEQFF,TGTGCCAGCAGCTTCGACCCGGGACTACCGAAGTACAATGAGCAGTTCTTC,TRBJ2-1,few,TRBV7-8,TRBD2
CASGQRPIDSYEQYF,TGTGCCAGCGGACAAAGACCCATCGACTCCTACGAGCAGTACTTC,TRBJ2-7,NA,TRBV7-8,NA
CAWSIRETQYF,TGTGCCTGGAGTATAAGAGAGACCCAGTACTTC,TRBJ2-5,NA,TRBV30,NA
CASRQAMGYEQYF,TGTGCCAGCCGACAGGCCATGGGGTACGAGCAGTACTTC,TRBJ2-7,NA,TRBV2,NA
CASSPIIDGYYNEQFF,TGCGCCAGCAGCCCAATAATCGACGGATACTACAATGAGCAGTTCTTC,TRBJ2-1,NA,TRBV4-1,NA
CASSLQGDGNTIYF,TGTGCCAGCAGCTTACAGGGTGATGGAAACACCATATATTTT,TRBJ1-3,few,TRBV7-9,NA
CASSPPGLTGELFF,TGTGCCAGCTCACCACCCGGGCTCACCGGGGAGCTGTTTTTT,TRBJ2-2,NA,TRBV18,NA
CASSQDHGTLGNTIYF,TGCGCCAGCAGCCAAGATCATGGGACATTAGGAAACACCATATATTTT,TRBJ1-3,NA,TRBV4-1,NA
CASSRVVEQYF,TGTGCCAGCAGTCGTGTTGTCGAGCAGTACTTC,TRBJ2-7,NA,TRBV11-2,NA
CASSFRTATGELFF,TGTGCCAGCAGTTTTAGGACAGCCACCGGGGAGCTGTTTTTT,TRBJ2-2,NA,TRBV28,NA
CASSPLREGGYTF,TGTGCCAGCTCACCCCTCCGGGAAGGAGGCTACACCTTC,TRBJ1-2,NA,TRBV18,NA
CASSRAGGVPGELFF,TGTGCCAGCAGCCGAGCGGGCGGGGTGCCCGGGGAGCTGTTTTTT,TRBJ2-2,NA,TRBV7-9,NA
CASKGSGTTNTGELFF,TGTGCCAGCAAAGGATCCGGGACAACGAACACCGGGGAGCTGTTTTTT,TRBJ2-2,many,TRBV5-6,NA
CASKPGTATDTQYF,TGTGCCAGTAAGCCGGGGACTGCCACAGATACGCAGTATTTT,TRBJ2-3,NA,TRBV19,NA
CASSRQGAGLQETQYF,TGCGCCAGCAGCCGACAGGGGGCCGGACTCCAAGAGACCCAGTACTTC,TRBJ2-5,NA,TRBV4-1,TRBD1
CSALPYRVSAF,TGCAGTGCTCTCCCCTACAGGGTTAGCGCCTTC,TRBJ1-2,NA,TRBV20-1,NA
CASSAGVAGGVYNEQFF,TGTGCCAGCAGTGCAGGAGTAGCGGGAGGGGTTTACAATGAGCAGTTCTTC,TRBJ2-1,NA,TRBV6-4,TRBD2
CASSLSRTDTQYF,TGTGCCAGCAGCTTATCCCGCACAGATACGCAGTATTTT,TRBJ2-3,NA,TRBV7-2,NA
CASSLQDPRNGELFF,TGCGCCAGCAGCTTGCAGGACCCCCGGAACGGGGAGCTGTTTTTT,TRBJ2-2,few,TRBV5-1,NA
CASTGRGTEAFF,TGTGCCAGCACTGGACGGGGAACTGAAGCTTTCTTT,TRBJ1-1,NA,TRBV6-1,NA
CSVFNSPGGTEAFF,TGCAGCGTTTTTAATTCCCCCGGAGGGACTGAAGCTTTCTTT,TRBJ1-1,NA,TRBV29-1,NA
CASSQAGTSSNNEQFF,TGTGCCAGCAGCCAAGCTGGGACTAGCAGTAACAATGAGCAGTTCTTC,TRBJ2-1,few,TRBV4-2,TRBD2
CASIPGGDMNTEAFF,TGTGCCAGCATCCCGGGGGGGGATATGAACACTGAAGCTTTCTTT,TRBJ1-1,NA,TRBV6-5,NA
CASRRGARQQETQYF,TGTGCCAGCAGACGCGGCGCCCGACAGCAAGAGACCCAGTACTTC,TRBJ2-5,NA,TRBV6-5,NA
CASSLAGGEKLFF,TGTGCCAGCAGCTTGGCCGGGGGAGAAAAACTGTTTTTT,TRBJ1-4,NA,TRBV7-9,NA
CASSAGTAAGELFF,TGTGCCAGCAGTGCCGGGACGGCGGCCGGGGAGCTGTTTTTT,TRBJ2-2,NA,TRBV28,NA
CASSLSSGTETQYF,TGTGCCAGCAGCTTATCTAGCGGGACGGAGACCCAGTACTTC,TRBJ2-5,NA,TRBV13,TRBD2
CASCYLNLNTEAFF,TGTGCCAGCTGCTACCTCAACCTCAACACTGAAGCTTTCTTT,TRBJ1-1,many,TRBV2,NA
CASSIQPNTEAFF,TGCGCCAGCAGTATTCAGCCGAACACTGAAGCTTTCTTT,TRBJ1-1,few,TRBV5-1,NA
CASSQGISGSDTQYF,TGTGCCAGCTCACAGGGGATTAGCGGATCAGATACGCAGTATTTT,TRBJ2-3,NA,TRBV18,NA
CASSLGLAGDNEQFF,TGTGCCAGCAGTCTGGGACTAGCGGGAGACAATGAGCAGTTCTTC,TRBJ2-1,NA,TRBV27,TRBD2
CASSGNSGNRGDTQYF,TGCGCCAGCAGCGGAAATAGCGGGAACAGGGGGGATACGCAGTATTTT,TRBJ2-3,NA,TRBV5-1,NA
CASKNRENTEAFF,TGCGCCAGCAAAAACAGGGAGAACACTGAAGCTTTCTTT,TRBJ1-1,once,TRBV5-1,NA
CASSLNDRAYNEQFF,TGTGCCAGCAGCCTAAACGACAGGGCATACAATGAGCAGTTCTTC,TRBJ2-1,NA,TRBV7-2,TRBD1
CASSSPDRGYTEAFF,TGCGCCAGCAGCTCACCAGACAGGGGTTACACTGAAGCTTTCTTT,TRBJ1-1,NA,TRBV5-1,TRBD1
CASSEVLYQPQHF,TGTGCCAGCAGTGAAGTGCTTTATCAGCCCCAGCATTTT,TRBJ1-5,NA,TRBV2,NA
CANGLASTDTQYF,TGTGCCAATGGTTTGGCGAGCACAGATACGCAGTATTTT,TRBJ2-3,once,TRBV7-9,NA
CASSDFNNHYGYTF,TGTGCCAGCAGTGATTTCAACAATCACTATGGCTACACCTTC,TRBJ1-2,NA,TRBV2,NA
CASSLTSGRYEQYF,TGTGCCAGCAGTTTGACTAGCGGGAGATACGAGCAGTACTTC,TRBJ2-7,NA,TRBV28,TRBD2
CASSLTGQTYNEQFF,TGTGCCAGCTCGCTCACGGGACAGACCTACAATGAGCAGTTCTTC,TRBJ2-1,NA,TRBV18,TRBD1
CASSGGYQPQHF,TGTGCCAGTAGTGGCGGATATCAGCCCCAGCATTTT,TRBJ1-5,NA,TRBV19,NA
CASSLRGGTDTQYF,TGTGCCAGCAGTTTGCGGGGCGGGACGGATACGCAGTATTTT,TRBJ2-3,NA,TRBV28,NA
CASTLTWGSTDTQYF,TGTGCCAGCACCCTCACGTGGGGGAGCACAGATACGCAGTATTTT,TRBJ2-3,many,TRBV7-2,NA
CASSLSGRYEQYF,TGTGCCAGTAGTTTAAGTGGTCGATACGAGCAGTACTTC,TRBJ2-7,few,TRBV19,NA
CASSLGGSGRSQETQYF,TGTGCCAGCAGTTTAGGGGGTAGCGGGAGATCGCAAGAGACCCAGTACTTC,TRBJ2-5,NA,TRBV28,TRBD2
CASSEVAGGQETQYF,TGTGCCAGCAGTGAGGTAGCGGGAGGGCAAGAGACCCAGTACTTC,TRBJ2-5,NA,TRBV25-1,TRBD2
CASSDPGKNTEAFF,TGCGCCAGCAGCGATCCGGGAAAGAACACTGAAGCTTTCTTT,TRBJ1-1,once,TRBV10-1,NA
CASSLGGRAYEQYF,TGTGCCAGCAGCTTGGGAGGGCGCGCCTACGAGCAGTACTTC,TRBJ2-7,NA,TRBV5-4,NA
CASSRGSAGGNYEQYF,TGCGCCAGCAGCAGGGGGTCAGCGGGAGGTAACTACGAGCAGTACTTC,TRBJ2-7,once,TRBV5-1,TRBD2
CASRGIRSAEAFF,TGTGCCAGCAGAGGGATCCGGTCGGCTGAAGCTTTCTTT,TRBJ1-1,many,TRBV2,NA